This TCR beta chain derives from a study of early T cells in non-severe SARS-CoV-2 infection. This clonotype was seen a few times. The CDR3 has 15 amino acids. CDR1 is MGHRA and CDR2 is YSYEKL in the germline V gene. Trimming took 4 bases from V and 7 from J, leaving 14 bases between them. MiXCR was run by TCRdb on the 5' RACE reads, yielding one entry per CDR3 protein. The table records tens of thousands of distinct CDR3 sequences, roughly a tenth of them present only once. The genes are TRBV4-1 and TRBJ1-6; D gene unclear. This TCR derives from an adult who was a healthcare worker with PCR-confirmed SARS-CoV-2 infection or an uninfected control (not recorded which). Specimen: whole blood. The CDR3 nucleotides are TGCGCCAGCAGCCTCCAAGCGCCGGGAAATTCACCCCTCCACTTT. Its protein is CASSLQAPGNSPLHF.